Described below is a single TCR beta chain sequence and its context. No cognate antigen has been identified for it. There are no base qualities to consult, and no much larger clone falls within one base. The library was obtained by the immunoSEQ multiplex PCR assay. For the multiplex PCR, a mixture combining 60 forward primers for TCR Vbeta segments and 13 reverse primers for TCR Jbeta segments was used. The CDR3 region of rearranged TCR beta genes was amplified from genomic DNA by a multiplex PCR assay. The amplified TCR beta libraries were sequenced on the Illumina HiSeq System as 87-base-pair reads. On the authors' methods: A later analysis counted tens of millions of unique TCR beta chains across the 500 to 850 repertoires, and around 9.9 million of these chains were shared by at least two donors. Raw reads were error-corrected and collapsed into unique sequences by a nearest-neighbor algorithm in which closely related sequences were merged to remove PCR and sequencing errors. CDR3 sequences were aligned to IMGT reference sequences to assign V, D and J gene segments. For a sequence to be retained, at least a six-nucleotide match to both a V gene segment and a J gene segment was required. A rearrangement counted as productive if the CDR3 had no stop codons and remained in frame with V and J, and every other rearrangement counted as non-productive. Following IMGT convention, CDR3 was defined as the stretch from the second conserved V-encoded cysteine up to the conserved J-encoded phenylalanine. In an earlier analysis of around 540 of the donors, sequences lacking an unambiguous match to a single V gene segment were excluded. In an earlier analysis of several hundred of the donors, V segments were called functional above 56.7% productive rearrangements and were called segregating when the between-donor standard deviation exceeded 5%. A statistical classification framework was built for diagnosing cytomegalovirus status from the catalog of TCR beta chain sequences. In a later analysis, TCR nucleotide sequences were compared against IMGT/GENE-DB human TR gene sequences so that V and J genes could be assigned. The TCRdist pipeline was used in a later analysis to assign CDR3 sequences and most-parsimonious VDJ recombination scenarios. A later analysis defined each TCR beta chain by its CDR3 amino acid sequence plus V-gene family, and excluded reads lacking a unique V-gene family. A later analysis removed 592 highly shared, low-generation-probability nucleotide sequences to deal with suspected cross-contamination and a sequencing artifact. In a later analysis, a clonal expansion index was calculated for each public chain from normalized within-repertoire ranks of inferred template counts. In a later analysis, generation probabilities were computed with a VDJ recombination model fitted to out-of-frame rearrangements, and the resulting probabilities were checked against IGoR. In a later analysis, TCR-TCR, TCR-HLA and TCR-CMV co-occurrence was scored with hypergeometric tests, and a repertoire-size bias correction was applied to TCR pairs. A later analysis estimated false discovery rates by permuting HLA or CMV assignments 20 times. A later analysis grouped co-occurring TCRs with DBSCAN, adding TCRdist sequence similarity when clustering within HLA-allele-positive subsets. Repertoires with fewer than 30,000 or more than 120,000 public chains were left out of co-occurrence clustering, as were about 5 repertoires with anomalous nucleotide sharing. TCRdb retrieved this table from immuneACCESS and kept in-frame rearrangements only. Not all clones are present; in checked studies, unresolved V genes account for under half, and no reason is known for the remainder. That table furnishes V, J and clone size, whereas the DNA furnished D and trimming. Counted in this sample were tens of thousands of clones; approximately 70% of them appeared once. Of the sample, about 9.7% is held by the ten largest clones.

The data belong to a study of cytomegalovirus exposure and HLA in healthy donors (TCRdb year 2017). Context from the whole study: In an earlier analysis of some 610 of the donors, less than 350 Gb of sequence data and 100 million or so unique TCR beta sequences from 150 million to 200 million T cells were reported. Approximately 310 gigabases of sequencing data and 70 million to 100 million unique TCR sequences made up an early release that covered 500 to 650 HLA-typed donors. Of the approximately 400 genotyped donors, roughly 85% fell in the genetic ancestry cluster associated with self-reported Caucasian donors. The aim of the study was to test whether cataloging public T cell receptors could identify signatures of past pathogen exposure. The study used immunosequencing to profile the T cell repertoires of approximately 650 subjects and linked those repertoires to cytomegalovirus serostatus. A separate validation cohort of over a hundred different subjects was used in addition to the roughly 620-subject first cohort. To predict cytomegalovirus infection status, the study brought together high-throughput TCR immunosequencing, statistical association of individual TCRs with disease status, and machine learning. A later analysis re-analyzed previously published TCR beta repertoires from roughly 630 donors and added high-resolution HLA genotyping to study TCR occurrence patterns. Rather than drawing on any new phenotypic data, the later analysis identified candidate immune exposures from TCR beta sequences and the way those sequences occurred across donors. An earlier analysis of nearly 600 of the donors applied high-throughput TCR beta sequencing to assess whether each TCR beta V gene segment acted as functional or pseudogenic. Alongside the repertoire data, information on donor age, sex, ethnicity and CMV serostatus was compiled. In a later genetic analysis, genome-wide SNP genotypes for about 65% of the roughly 670 donors were used, and that subset was treated as a discovery cohort. All discovery cohort repertoires had been generated on a single sequencing platform. HLA typing covered class I and class II loci at four-digit resolution. The number of donors typed differed by locus, with roughly 620-630 for A, B, C, DRB1 and DQB1, roughly 520 for DQA1, 600 to 610 for DPA1, and under 490 for DPB1. Four to six DR-DQ haplotypes were handled as single units for association and clustering, since linkage in the cohort was strong. Among about 370 genotyped donors of the cohort, an average of around 220,000 unique TCR beta nucleotide sequences was sequenced per donor, of which 15% to 20% were non-productive. What the authors observed across the whole study: When HLA alleles, especially DR and DQ, strongly co-occurred, TCR associations were difficult to assign to individual alleles. The authors suggested that the approach could potentially be generalized to other disease states and immunological phenotypes. HLA typing was unavailable for some donors at each locus, so association tests used only the typed subset. An earlier analysis of roughly 570 of the donors showed that most TCR beta V segments appeared in productive rearrangements either about 90% or about 30% of the time, which broadly matched IMGT annotations. In a later analysis, HLA-associated TCR beta chains showed more clonal expansion and lower generation probabilities than non-associated chains that were equally common. The 87-base-pair reads could not distinguish some IMGT-functional V segments, including TRBV6-2 and TRBV6-3, so those segments were excluded. Several of the top co-occurrence clusters appeared to be linked to parvovirus B19, influenza, CMV and Epstein-Barr virus, according to a later analysis. In a later genetic analysis, a missense DCLRE1C variant was associated with V-gene and J-gene trimming of TCR beta chains, and the association was replicated in an independent cohort. The study listed approximately 160 TCR beta chains as associated with cytomegalovirus. Cytomegalovirus status was reported to be diagnosed by the classifier with high specificity and sensitivity in both the original and validation cohorts. Three of the identified cytomegalovirus-associated TCR beta chains were confirmed in vitro to be specific for cytomegalovirus antigens. In a later analysis, some 17,000 TCR beta sequences were associated with specific HLA alleles at a false discovery rate of 0.05. A further reported finding was that TCR beta sequences accurately predicted the HLA-A and HLA-B alleles for most subjects in the first cohort. Most TCR sequences were observed very rarely across donors, whereas some public TCRs were present in many individuals. This cohort had only TCR beta chains sequenced, and the lack of alpha or paired-chain data limited which features could be detected. Most CMV-associated TCR beta chains appeared to be HLA-restricted in a later analysis, and the HLA associations seemed to be driven largely by CMV exposure. Immune exposure information for the cohort was limited to CMV serostatus. A group of highly shared sequence variants was considered likely to be a technical artifact of the sequencing pipeline. Sequencing depth was assumed to be roughly uniform across donors in the presence/absence analyses, though that assumption may not hold. Compared with the roughly 720-donor mean, donors in an Asian-associated ancestry cluster had fewer N-insertions in productive TCRs, according to a later genetic analysis. Seventeen rarely observed V segments, including chromosome 9 orphons, were excluded from the earlier analysis of approximately 500 of the donors because counts were too low. In a later analysis, the rate of TCR association differed among HLA loci, with DRB1 alleles having the most associated TCRs and HLA-C alleles having the fewest. Linkage disequilibrium might explain the correlated functional status among segregating V segments, but an unknown experimental factor could not be excluded.

CDR1 LNHDA and CDR2 SQIVND are derived from the germline V gene (reference sequence). From its cysteine to its phenylalanine, the CDR3 spans 15 amino acids. CDR3 DNA is the only sequence kept; it has 45 bases, read in frame from the first base. V lost 3 bases and J lost 7 bases; the stretch between them is 15 bases long. In total, 666 healthy bone marrow donors made up the cohort. At the time of sampling, every cohort member was nominally healthy, though immune exposures that went unrecorded were likely present. The donor tested CMV seronegative, placing the donor among the 352 seronegative members of the cohort. A peripheral blood sample was collected from each donor, and TCR beta sequencing was performed on peripheral blood mononuclear cells. The Qiagen DNeasy Blood Extraction Kit was used to extract genomic DNA from the blood cell samples.

The source is a woman in her fifties or sixties in good health and CMV-seronegative. Specimen: PBMCs. The sequence links TRBV19 to TRBJ1-4; too little of a D gene remains to name it. The sequenced DNA: TGTGCCAGTAGTATCGGCGGAGGAAACCTTGAAAAACTGTTTTTT. Its coded protein is CASSIGGGNLEKLFF.